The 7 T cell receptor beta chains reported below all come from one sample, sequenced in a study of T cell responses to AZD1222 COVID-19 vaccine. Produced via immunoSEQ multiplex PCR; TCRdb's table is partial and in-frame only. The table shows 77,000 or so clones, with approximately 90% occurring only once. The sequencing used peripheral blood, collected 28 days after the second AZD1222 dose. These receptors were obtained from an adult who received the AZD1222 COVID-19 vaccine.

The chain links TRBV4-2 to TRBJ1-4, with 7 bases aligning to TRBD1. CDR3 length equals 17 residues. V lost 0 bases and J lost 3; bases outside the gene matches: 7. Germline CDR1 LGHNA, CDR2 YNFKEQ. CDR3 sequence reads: CASSQDRTGDSNEKLFF. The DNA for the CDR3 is TGTGCCAGCAGCCAAGATCGGACAGGAGATTCTAATGAAAAACTGTTTTTT.

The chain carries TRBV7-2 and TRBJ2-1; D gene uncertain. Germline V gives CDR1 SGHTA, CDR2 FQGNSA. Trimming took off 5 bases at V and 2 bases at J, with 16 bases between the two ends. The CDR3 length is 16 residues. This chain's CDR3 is CASSPAGPGTYNEQFF. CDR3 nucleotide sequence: TGTGCCAGCAGCCCGGCCGGGCCGGGTACCTACAATGAGCAGTTCTTC. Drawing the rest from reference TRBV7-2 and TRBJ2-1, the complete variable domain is GAGVSQSPSNKVTEKGKDVELRCDPISGHTALYWYRQSLGQGLEFLIYFQGNSAPDKSGLPSDRFSAERTGGSVSTLTIQRTQQEDSAVYLCASSPAGPGTYNEQFFGPGTRLTVL.

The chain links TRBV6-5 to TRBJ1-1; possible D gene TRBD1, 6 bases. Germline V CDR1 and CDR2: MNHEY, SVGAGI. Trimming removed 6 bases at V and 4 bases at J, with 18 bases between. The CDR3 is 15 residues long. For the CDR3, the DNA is TGTGCCAGCAGGTCTTTCGGGGGAGGGGGCACTGAAGCTTTCTTT. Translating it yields CASRSFGGGGTEAFF.

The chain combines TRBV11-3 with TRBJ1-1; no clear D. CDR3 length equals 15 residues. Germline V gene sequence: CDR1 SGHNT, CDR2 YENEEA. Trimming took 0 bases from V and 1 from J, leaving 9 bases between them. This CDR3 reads CASSLDPGSNTEAFF. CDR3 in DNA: TGTGCCAGCAGCTTAGACCCCGGGTCGAACACTGAAGCTTTCTTT.

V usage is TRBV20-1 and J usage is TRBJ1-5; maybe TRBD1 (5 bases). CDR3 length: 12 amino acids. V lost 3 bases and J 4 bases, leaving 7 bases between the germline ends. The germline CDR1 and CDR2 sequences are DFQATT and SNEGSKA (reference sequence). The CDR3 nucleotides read TGCAGTGCTAGTGGGGGTAATCAGCCCCAGCATTTT. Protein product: CSASGGNQPQHF.

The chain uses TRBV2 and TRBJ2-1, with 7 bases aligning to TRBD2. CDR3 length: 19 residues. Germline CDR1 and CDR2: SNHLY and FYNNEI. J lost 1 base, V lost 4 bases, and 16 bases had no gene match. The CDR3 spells CASSVSSSGPRGSYNEQFF. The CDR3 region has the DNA TGTGCCAGCAGTGTGTCGTCTAGCGGTCCCCGGGGGTCCTACAATGAGCAGTTCTTC. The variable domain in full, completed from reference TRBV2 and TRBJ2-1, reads EPEVTQTPSHQVTQMGQEVILRCVPISNHLYFYWYRQILGQKVEFLVSFYNNEISEKSEIFDDQFSVERPDGSNFTLKIRSTKLEDSAMYFCASSVSSSGPRGSYNEQFFGPGTRLTVL.

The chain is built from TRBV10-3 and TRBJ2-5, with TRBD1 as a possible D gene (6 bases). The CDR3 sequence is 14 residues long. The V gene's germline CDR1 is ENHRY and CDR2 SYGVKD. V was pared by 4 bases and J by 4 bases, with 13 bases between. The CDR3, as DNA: TGTGCCATCAGTGGTCAAGGGGGTGGAGAGACCCAGTACTTC. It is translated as CAISGQGGGETQYF.